This paragraph reports one T cell receptor (beta chain). Antigen specificity is unknown. The isolated RNA, all of it, was reverse transcribed, so expressed TCRB transcripts were what got sequenced. Roughly 3.6 million reads per sample were averaged for naive, central memory and regulatory samples. The method was immunoSEQ multiplex PCR; TCRdb's version includes in-frame clones alone and lacks a portion of them. The repertoire holds under 300,000 clones, with around 9.9% as singletons. Researchers reported sorting CD4+ naive, central memory, regulatory and stem cell-like memory cells via CD45RO/CCR7/CD25/CD127/CD95/CD27. This entry comes from a study of beta chain features in type 1 diabetes. Overall study context: The patients were much like the healthy donors in age, gender and cell yields.

General study points: Type 1 diabetes patients had TCRB CDR3s that were shorter (moderately but significantly so) in all four CD4+ subsets. The naive, central memory and Treg TCRB repertoires showed an apparent similarity that was greater among patients than among healthy donors.

This CDR3 spans 18 amino acids. Trimming removed 5 bases from V and 0 bases from J; junction bases left unmatched: 14. The germline CDR1 and CDR2 sequences are SGHAT and FQNNGV. The rearrangement links TRBV11-2 to TRBJ1-1, with 8 bases lining up with TRBD1. The sample comprised naive CD4+ T cells from blood. This sequence was found in a man aged 25 to 45 with type 1 diabetes. DNA of the CDR3: TGTGCCAGCAGCCCTTTGGGCAGGGGGCCGGAGATGAACACTGAAGCTTTCTTT. Encoded protein: CASSPLGRGPEMNTEAFF.